Included here is one TCR beta chain sequence, with context. The source of the sample is a study of cytomegalovirus exposure and HLA in healthy donors. This PCR relied on a set of 60 Vbeta primers and 13 Jbeta primers. Only in-frame clones appear in the TCRdb table, and some are missing; sequencing was by immunoSEQ multiplex PCR. The sample table sets out about 210,000 clones. The CDR3 is 14 amino acids. V lost 0 bases and J 11 bases, leaving 17 bases between the germline ends. CDR1 and CDR2 (germline): SGHRS, YFSETQ. Sequencing was carried out using PBMCs. The V gene is TRBV5-1, the J gene TRBJ1-1, with D possibly matching TRBD1 (5 bases). The TCR comes from a woman aged 25 to 39 in good health and CMV-seropositive. The DNA for the CDR3 is TGCGCCAGCAGCTTGGGACCAGGGCGATTTGGTGCTTTCTTT. Its translation is CASSLGPGRFGAFF.